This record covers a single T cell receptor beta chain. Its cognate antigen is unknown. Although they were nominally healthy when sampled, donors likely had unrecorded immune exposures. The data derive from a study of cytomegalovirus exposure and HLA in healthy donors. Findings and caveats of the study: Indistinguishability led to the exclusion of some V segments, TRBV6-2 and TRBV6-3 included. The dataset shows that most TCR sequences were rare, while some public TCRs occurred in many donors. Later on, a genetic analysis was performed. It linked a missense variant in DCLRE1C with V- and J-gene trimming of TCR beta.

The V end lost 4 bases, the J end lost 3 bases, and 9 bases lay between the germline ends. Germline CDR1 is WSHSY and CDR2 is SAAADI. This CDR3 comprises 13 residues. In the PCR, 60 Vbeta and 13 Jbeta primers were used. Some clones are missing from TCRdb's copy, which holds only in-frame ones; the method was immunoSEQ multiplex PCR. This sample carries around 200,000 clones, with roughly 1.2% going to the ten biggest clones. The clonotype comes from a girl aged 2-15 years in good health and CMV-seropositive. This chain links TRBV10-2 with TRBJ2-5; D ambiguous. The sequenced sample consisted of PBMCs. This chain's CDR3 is CASSVTPKETQYF. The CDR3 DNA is TGCGCCAGCAGTGTCACCCCTAAAGAGACCCAGTACTTC.